A selection of T cell receptor beta chains follows, all from one sample in a study of CD8 T cells in ankylosing spondylitis. TCRdb redid the calling of the 5' RACE reads with MiXCR, one entry per CDR3 protein. The table includes roughly 490,000 distinct CDR3 sequences, approximately 5.3% detected once. Source material: blood, either unsorted or a sorted T cell fraction (not recorded which). The receptors shown here come from a male donor with ankylosing spondylitis. Both conserved end residues are part of each CDR3. D genes are given only for firm matches.

v_gene: TRBV6-1; d_gene: NA; j_gene: TRBJ2-3; CDR3aa: CASAPGGSTDTQYF
v_gene: TRBV18; d_gene: NA; j_gene: TRBJ2-6; CDR3aa: CASSYLNSGANVLTF
v_gene: TRBV4-1; d_gene: NA; j_gene: TRBJ2-5; CDR3aa: CASSVRTPQETQYF
v_gene: TRBV20-1; d_gene: TRBD1; j_gene: TRBJ2-7; CDR3aa: CSAPGQVQYEQYF
v_gene: TRBV7-8; d_gene: TRBD2; j_gene: TRBJ2-1; CDR3aa: CASKRGGPNEQFF
v_gene: TRBV5-1; d_gene: TRBD1; j_gene: TRBJ2-2; CDR3aa: CASSPHRDRTTGELFF
v_gene: TRBV20-1; d_gene: NA; j_gene: TRBJ2-7; CDR3aa: CSAPGVTYEQYF
v_gene: TRBV28; d_gene: NA; j_gene: TRBJ1-3; CDR3aa: CASSDDRWGRNTIYF
v_gene: TRBV20-1; d_gene: TRBD1; j_gene: TRBJ1-2; CDR3aa: CSARDSSRTGLRWGYTF
v_gene: TRBV6-5; d_gene: NA; j_gene: TRBJ2-7; CDR3aa: CASSYAGPTDYEQYF
v_gene: TRBV7-3; d_gene: TRBD2; j_gene: TRBJ2-2; CDR3aa: CASSPQTSNGELFF
v_gene: TRBV15; d_gene: NA; j_gene: TRBJ2-1; CDR3aa: CATGPGVNEQFF
v_gene: TRBV27; d_gene: NA; j_gene: TRBJ2-3; CDR3aa: CASSFVPRGLGTDTQYF
v_gene: TRBV20-1; d_gene: NA; j_gene: TRBJ2-7; CDR3aa: CSARRGVGWEQYF
v_gene: TRBV11-2; d_gene: TRBD2; j_gene: TRBJ2-1; CDR3aa: CASSLVAASGLYNEQFF
v_gene: TRBV6-2/TRBV6-3; d_gene: NA; j_gene: TRBJ2-5; CDR3aa: CASSYPTVRAETQYF
v_gene: TRBV28; d_gene: TRBD1; j_gene: TRBJ2-7; CDR3aa: CASRRGTVYNEQYF
v_gene: TRBV7-2; d_gene: NA; j_gene: TRBJ2-1; CDR3aa: CASSKSAYNEQFF
v_gene: TRBV29-1; d_gene: NA; j_gene: TRBJ2-7; CDR3aa: CSVADRMREQYF
v_gene: TRBV3-1; d_gene: TRBD1; j_gene: TRBJ1-6; CDR3aa: CASRQGGPLDSPLHF
v_gene: TRBV10-3; d_gene: NA; j_gene: TRBJ1-1; CDR3aa: CAISDMGGQGTTEAFF
v_gene: TRBV7-3; d_gene: TRBD2; j_gene: TRBJ2-1; CDR3aa: CASSSTRGGSYNEQFF
v_gene: TRBV12-3/TRBV12-4; d_gene: NA; j_gene: TRBJ1-5; CDR3aa: CASSFGGAQPQHF
v_gene: TRBV24-1; d_gene: NA; j_gene: TRBJ1-1; CDR3aa: CATSWGQGRNTEAFF
v_gene: TRBV7-2; d_gene: TRBD1; j_gene: TRBJ2-7; CDR3aa: CASSFQGTEGYEQYF
v_gene: TRBV5-5; d_gene: NA; j_gene: TRBJ2-3; CDR3aa: CASSSGQTFSTDTQYF
v_gene: TRBV20-1; d_gene: TRBD1; j_gene: TRBJ1-1; CDR3aa: CSARPGQVDEAEAFF
v_gene: TRBV28; d_gene: TRBD1; j_gene: TRBJ2-2; CDR3aa: CASSFPGQGARTGELFF
v_gene: TRBV20-1; d_gene: TRBD1; j_gene: TRBJ2-7; CDR3aa: CSARYWDRGLGEQYF
v_gene: TRBV27; d_gene: TRBD2; j_gene: TRBJ2-1; CDR3aa: CASSPGTSGRNNEQFF
v_gene: TRBV20-1; d_gene: TRBD2; j_gene: TRBJ2-3; CDR3aa: CSATTSGALDTQYF
v_gene: TRBV20-1; d_gene: TRBD1; j_gene: TRBJ1-2; CDR3aa: CSALDRAPSYTF